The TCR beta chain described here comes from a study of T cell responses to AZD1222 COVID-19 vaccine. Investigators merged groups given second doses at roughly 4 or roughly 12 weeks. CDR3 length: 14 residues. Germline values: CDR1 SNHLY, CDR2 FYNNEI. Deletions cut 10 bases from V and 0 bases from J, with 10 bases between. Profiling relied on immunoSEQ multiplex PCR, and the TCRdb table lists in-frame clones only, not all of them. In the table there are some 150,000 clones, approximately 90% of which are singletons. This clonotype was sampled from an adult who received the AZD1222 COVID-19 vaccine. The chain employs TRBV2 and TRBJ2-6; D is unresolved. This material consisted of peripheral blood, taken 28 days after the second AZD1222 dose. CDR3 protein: CAIDLSSGANVLTF. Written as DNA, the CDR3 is TGTGCCATCGACCTGAGCTCTGGGGCCAACGTCCTGACTTTC.